This record covers a single T cell receptor (beta chain). V shed 6 bases and J 3 bases; nucleotides not matched to a gene: 10. The CDR3 spans 15 residues. Germline V gives CDR1 SGHVS, CDR2 FNYEAQ. TCRdb's table, derived via immunoSEQ multiplex PCR, lists solely in-frame clones and lacks some. The sample yields 2.5 million or so clones, 85% to 95% seen once. This sample is part of a study of shared clonotypes between healthy human individuals. The V and J genes are TRBV7-6 and TRBJ2-7; 8 nucleotides match TRBD1. This TCR came from a man in his late teens or twenties in good health. Sequencing was done on a sample of naive CD4+ T cells sorted from blood. Regarding subset: CD45RA+ positively selected. The CDR3, as DNA: TGTGCCAGCAGACCGACAGGGGTCCCCTACTACGAGCAGTACTTC. This encodes CASRPTGVPYYEQYF. The variable domain in full, with the rest retrieved from reference TRBV7-6 and TRBJ2-7, is GAGVSQSPRYKVTKRGQDVALRCDPISGHVSLYWYRQALGQGPEFLTYFNYEAQQDKSGLPNDRFSAERPEGSISTLTIQRTEQRDSAMYRCASRPTGVPYYEQYFGPGTRLTVT.